The clone carrying this TCR beta chain was seen more than once but under ten times. Its antigen is unidentified. This sample stems from a study of blood T cells in healthy people across ages. Study-level findings and limits: Relative to aged donors, long-lived donors carried more naive CD4+ cells and displayed higher diversity.

A second PCR of about 6 to 12 cycles used a sample-barcoded 5' primer and a J-beta primer mix. A 12-random-nucleotide template-switch adaptor tagged each cDNA molecule. TCRdb redid the calling of the 5' RACE reads with MiXCR, one entry per CDR3 protein. The repertoire holds 650,000 to 900,000 distinct CDR3 sequences, with about 59% as singletons. V lost 2 bases and J lost 5, with 15 bases in between. CDR1 and CDR2 from the germline V gene are MNHEY and SVGEGT. CDR3 length: 15 amino acids. The V gene is TRBV6-2 or TRBV6-3, the J gene TRBJ2-5, with a weak D call TRBD1 (6 bases). The receptor was derived from a man aged 25 to 45 in good health. The sample comprised blood. CDR3 residues: CASSYAGQLWETQYF. CDR3 bases: TGTGCCAGCAGTTACGCCGGACAGCTATGGGAGACCCAGTACTTC.